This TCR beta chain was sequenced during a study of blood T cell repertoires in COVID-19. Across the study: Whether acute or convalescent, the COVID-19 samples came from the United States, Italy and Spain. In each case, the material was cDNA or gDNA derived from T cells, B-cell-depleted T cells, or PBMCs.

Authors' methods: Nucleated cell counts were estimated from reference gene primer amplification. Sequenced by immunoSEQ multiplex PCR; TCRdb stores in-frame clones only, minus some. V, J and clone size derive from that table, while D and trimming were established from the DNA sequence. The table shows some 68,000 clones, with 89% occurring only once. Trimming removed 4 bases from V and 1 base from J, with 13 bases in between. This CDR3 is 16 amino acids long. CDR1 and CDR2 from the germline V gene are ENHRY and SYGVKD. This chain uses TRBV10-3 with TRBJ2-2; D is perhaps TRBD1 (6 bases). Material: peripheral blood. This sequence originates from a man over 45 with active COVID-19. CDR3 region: CAISGRQQGNTGELFF. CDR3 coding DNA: TGTGCCATCAGTGGAAGACAACAGGGGAACACCGGGGAGCTGTTTTTT.